The T cell receptor beta chain described here comes from a study of T cell responses to AZD1222 COVID-19 vaccine. The junction had 6 bases not matched to a gene; V was cut back by 2 bases and J by 1 base. The length of the CDR3 is 16 residues. The germline CDR1 and CDR2 sequences are SGHDN and FVKESK. TCRdb's table, derived via immunoSEQ multiplex PCR, lists solely in-frame clones and lacks some. The sample consists of around 110,000 clones, 85% to 95% of them appearing once. The clonotype was recovered from an adult in good health. Sequencing was performed on peripheral blood, taken on day 0 of AZD1222 vaccination. The chain is built from TRBV14 and TRBJ1-1; 8 nucleotides agree with TRBD1. CDR3 coding DNA: TGTGCCAGCAGCCAATTCACAGGGGGGGGGAACACTGAAGCTTTCTTT. Translated, it gives CASSQFTGGGNTEAFF.